This TCR beta chain originates from a study of blood T cell repertoires in COVID-19. The repertoire was sequenced with immunoSEQ multiplex PCR; TCRdb's copy has only in-frame clones and lacks some. The profile covers over 100,000 clones, with approximately 78% appearing a single time and 7.9% taken by the ten largest. In germline, CDR1 is KGHSH, CDR2 LQKENI. There are 18 residues in the CDR3. The V and J ends lost 5 bases and 0 bases, in that order; junction bases with no gene match: 10. The receptor was derived from a man between 65 and 85 years old with acute or convalescent COVID-19. V gene TRBV18 combines with J gene TRBJ2-6; 7 bases align to TRBD1. Specimen: peripheral blood. As DNA, the CDR3 is TGTGCCAGCTCAAGATTTACAGGGGCCTACTCTGGGGCCAACGTCCTGACTTTC. The encoded protein is CASSRFTGAYSGANVLTF. Variable domain in full (rest from reference TRBV18 and TRBJ2-6): NAGVMQNPRHLVRRRGQEARLRCSPMKGHSHVYWYRQLPEEGLKFMVYLQKENIIDESGMPKERFSAEFPKEGPSILRIQQVVRGDSAAYFCASSRFTGAYSGANVLTFGAGSRLTVL.